Shown below are 15 T cell receptor beta chains from a single sample sequenced in a study of blood T cells in healthy people across ages. Primers used in a second PCR of about 6 to 11 cycles were a sample-barcoded 5' primer and a J-beta primer mix. TCRdb used MiXCR to reprocess the 5' RACE reads, holding one entry per CDR3 protein. The sample carries around 800,000 distinct CDR3 sequences, about 53% recorded once. Sequencing was carried out using blood. These receptors were collected from a man older than 75 in good health.

Concerning this clonotype: An end of the junction differs from the germline gene, which may be a read error. The chain uses TRBV10-2 and TRBJ2-7; 12 bases are shared with TRBD1. Per germline, CDR1 WSHSY and CDR2 SAAADI. The CDR3 length is 15 residues. CDR3: CASGDRDRGLYEQYF. In DNA, the CDR3 is TGCGCCAGCGGTGACCGGGACAGGGGGCTTTACGAGCAGTACTTC.

This clonotype was seen more than once but under ten times. The rearrangement uses TRBV5-1 and TRBJ2-5; 11 bases are shared with TRBD2. Per germline, CDR1 SGHRS and CDR2 YFSETQ. The length of the CDR3 is 17 residues. The V segment lost 4 bases and the J segment 6 bases; nucleotides outside the gene matches: 14. CDR3 residues: CASSPRISGRVEKTQYF. As DNA, the CDR3 is TGCGCCAGCAGCCCAAGAATTAGCGGGAGGGTTGAAAAGACCCAGTACTTC.

The V and J genes are TRBV2 and TRBJ2-3; 7 nucleotides align to TRBD2. Germline-derived CDR1 and CDR2 are SNHLY and FYNNEI. J lost 1 base, V lost 4 bases, and 5 bases had no gene match. There are 15 residues in the CDR3. The CDR3 is CASSAAGVGTDTQYF. The CDR3 DNA reads as TGTGCCAGCAGTGCTGCGGGAGTGGGCACAGATACGCAGTATTTT.

This chain uses TRBV9 with TRBJ2-1; 7 nucleotides line up with TRBD1. The trim removed 3 bases at V and 0 bases at J, leaving 6 bases unmatched. Germline CDR1 SGDLS, CDR2 YYNGEE. The CDR3 is 16 amino acids. CDR3 coding DNA: TGTGCCAGCAGCGGGCTCGGGACAGTCTCCTACAATGAGCAGTTCTTC. As protein: CASSGLGTVSYNEQFF.

This sequence joins TRBV9 and TRBJ2-1; no definite D call. Germline V gene data show CDR1 as SGDLS and CDR2 as YYNGEE. V lost 4 bases, J lost 12 bases, and 11 bases lay in between. The CDR3 covers 11 residues. The CDR3 loop is CASSYHSVQFF. The CDR3 nucleotides are TGTGCCAGCAGCTACCATTCGGTGCAGTTCTTC.

The chain uses TRBV12-3 or TRBV12-4 and TRBJ1-2; D may be TRBD1 (6 bases). With 8 bases removed from V and 8 bases from J, the gap between germline ends came to 18 bases. The CDR3 runs 13 residues. CDR3 coding DNA: TGTGCCAGCCGTACCCAGGGGATGGGGGGCTACACCTTC. Translated: CASRTQGMGGYTF.

J is TRBJ2-5 and V is TRBV7-6, with 10 bases identical to TRBD2. Germline-derived CDR1 and CDR2 are SGHVS and FNYEAQ. The CDR3 is made up of 14 amino acids. The trim removed 2 bases at V and 11 bases at J, leaving 8 bases unmatched. CDR3 sequence: CASSLLAGAKEQYF. The CDR3 DNA follows: TGTGCCAGCAGCTTACTAGCGGGAGCCAAGGAGCAGTACTTC.

The rearrangement uses TRBV28 and TRBJ1-5; a possible D gene is TRBD1 (6 bases). V was pared by 0 bases and J by 1 base, with 13 bases between. Germline assignment: CDR1 MDHEN and CDR2 SYDVKM. This CDR3 is built from 17 residues. The DNA of the CDR3 is TGTGCCAGCAGTTTATGGGGGGGGGGCGGGAGCAATCAGCCCCAGCATTTT. This codes for CASSLWGGGGSNQPQHF.

This clonotype has a handful of counts. The chain carries TRBV20-1 and TRBJ1-5; tentative D call: TRBD1 (6 bases). The V gene lost 5 bases and the J gene lost 2 bases, with 16 bases spanning the gap. The CDR3 contains 15 residues. Germline V gives CDR1 DFQATT, CDR2 SNEGSKA (reference sequence). The CDR3 DNA sequence: TGCAGTGCTTATGTAGGGGGGGGCCGCAATCAGCCCCAGCATTTT. It encodes CSAYVGGGRNQPQHF.

This clonotype was detected a few times. The rearrangement joins TRBV28 to TRBJ2-7; no clear D gene. Trimming took off 5 bases at V and 1 base at J, with 9 bases between the two ends. Germline V gene lookup returns CDR1 MDHEN and CDR2 SYDVKM. The CDR3 extends over 13 amino acids. The CDR3 DNA sequence: TGTGCCAGCAGTCGGGTAGGATCCTACGAGCAGTACTTC. Its protein is CASSRVGSYEQYF.

This clonotype occurred a few times. The chain has TRBV3-1 and TRBJ2-1, with D possibly being TRBD1 or TRBD2 (6 bases each). Trimming cost V 4 bases and J 6 bases, with 16 bases left between them. In germline, CDR1 is LGHDT, CDR2 YNNKEL (reference sequence). The CDR3 is 15 amino acids. The CDR3 DNA sequence: TGTGCCAGCAGCCCCTTCCGGGGGCGCAGCAATGAGCAGTTCTTC. Translation gives CASSPFRGRSNEQFF.

The chain employs TRBV5-1 and TRBJ2-4, with TRBD1 matching over 7 bases. Germline V lookup: CDR1 SGHRS, CDR2 YFSETQ. The CDR3 contains 15 residues. The V and J ends lost 4 bases and 6 bases, in that order; junction bases with no gene match: 10. Here the CDR3 reads CASSPAEGAGNIQYF. The CDR3 DNA reads TGCGCCAGCAGCCCGGCCGAGGGGGCGGGAAACATTCAGTACTTC.

The J gene is TRBJ2-5, the V gene TRBV7-2; unclear D gene. Germline V gene lookup returns CDR1 SGHTA and CDR2 FQGNSA. The CDR3 extends over 13 amino acids. Trimming removed 2 bases at V and 7 bases at J, with 11 bases between. DNA of the CDR3: TGTGCCAGCAGCTTAAGGACCGAAGGGACCCAGTACTTC. Its translation is CASSLRTEGTQYF.

V is TRBV6-5 and J is TRBJ1-2; no reliable D call. The CDR3 sequence is 13 residues long. CDR1 is MNHEY, CDR2 SVGAGI, per germline. V was clipped by 6 bases and J by 3 bases, with 11 bases between them. CDR3 sequence (DNA): TGTGCCAGCAGCCCCATTGGCTACTATGGCTACACCTTC. The encoded protein is CASSPIGYYGYTF.

This clonotype was counted between two and nine times. The V gene is TRBV3-1, the J gene TRBJ2-4; D remains unclear. Germline V gives CDR1 LGHDT, CDR2 YNNKEL (reference sequence). The CDR3 loop spans 15 amino acids. Between the trimmed V and J ends, which lost 6 bases and 0 bases, there was a span of 12 bases. CDR3 sequence: CASSPGSLAKNIQYF. Here the CDR3 DNA reads TGTGCCAGCAGTCCCGGCAGTTTAGCCAAAAACATTCAGTACTTC.